This TCR beta chain was recovered during a study of blood T cell repertoires in COVID-19. Germline V gene data show CDR1 as MNHEY and CDR2 as SVGAGI. V dropped 9 bases and J dropped 11; count of bases not matched to a gene: 18. This CDR3 is 15 amino acids long. Using immunoSEQ multiplex PCR, the repertoire was profiled, and TCRdb retains in-frame clones only, with some absent. The data show fewer than 150,000 clones, around 87% seen once. The chain uses TRBV6-5 and TRBJ2-5; 10 bases agree with TRBD2. Sequenced input: peripheral blood. The TCR sequence derives from a middle-aged woman with acute or convalescent COVID-19. CDR3 region: CASTAGGLTSGGQYF. CDR3 nucleotides: TGTGCCAGTACAGCGGGGGGGCTCACATCGGGCGGGCAGTACTTC.